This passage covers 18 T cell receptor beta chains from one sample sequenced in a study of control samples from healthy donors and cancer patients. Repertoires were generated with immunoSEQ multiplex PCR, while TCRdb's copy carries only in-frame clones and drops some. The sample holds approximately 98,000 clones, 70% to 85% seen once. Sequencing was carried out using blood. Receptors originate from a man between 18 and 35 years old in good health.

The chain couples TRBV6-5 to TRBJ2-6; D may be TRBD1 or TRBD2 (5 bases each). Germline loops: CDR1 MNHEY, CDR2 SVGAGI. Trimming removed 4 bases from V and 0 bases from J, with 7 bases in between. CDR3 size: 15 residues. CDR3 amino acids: CASSSGTSGANVLTF. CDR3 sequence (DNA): TGTGCCAGCAGTTCGGGGACCTCTGGGGCCAACGTCCTGACTTTC.

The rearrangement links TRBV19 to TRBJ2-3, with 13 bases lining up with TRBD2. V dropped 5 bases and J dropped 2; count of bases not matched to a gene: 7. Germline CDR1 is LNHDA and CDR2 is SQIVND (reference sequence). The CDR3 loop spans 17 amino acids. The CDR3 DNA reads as TGTGCCAGTAGTGGAAGGACTAGCGGGGGATCCACAGATACGCAGTATTTT. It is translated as CASSGRTSGGSTDTQYF.

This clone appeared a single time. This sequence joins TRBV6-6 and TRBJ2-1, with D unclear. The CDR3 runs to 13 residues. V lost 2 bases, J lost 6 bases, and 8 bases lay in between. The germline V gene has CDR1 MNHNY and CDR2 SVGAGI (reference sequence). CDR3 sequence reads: CASSYAGVNEQFF. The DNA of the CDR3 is TGTGCCAGCAGTTACGCTGGGGTCAATGAGCAGTTCTTC.

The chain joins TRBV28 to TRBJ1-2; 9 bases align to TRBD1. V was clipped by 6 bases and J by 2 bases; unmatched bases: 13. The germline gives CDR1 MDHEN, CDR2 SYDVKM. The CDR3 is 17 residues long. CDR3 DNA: TGTGCCAGCAGCCGTCCCGGGACAGGGTTGCAGAACTATGGCTACACCTTC. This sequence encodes CASSRPGTGLQNYGYTF.

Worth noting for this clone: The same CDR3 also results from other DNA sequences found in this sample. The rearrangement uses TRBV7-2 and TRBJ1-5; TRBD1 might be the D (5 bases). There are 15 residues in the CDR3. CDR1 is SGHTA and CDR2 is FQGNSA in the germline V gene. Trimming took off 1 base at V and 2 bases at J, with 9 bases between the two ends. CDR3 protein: CASSLGVGGNQPQHF. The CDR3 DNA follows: TGTGCCAGCAGCTTAGGCGTAGGGGGCAATCAGCCCCAGCATTTT.

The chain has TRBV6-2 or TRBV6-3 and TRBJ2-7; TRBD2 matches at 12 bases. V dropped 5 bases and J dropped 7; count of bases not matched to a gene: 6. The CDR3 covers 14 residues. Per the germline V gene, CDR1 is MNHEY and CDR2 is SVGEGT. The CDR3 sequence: CASSRLAGAREQYF. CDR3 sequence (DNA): TGTGCCAGCAGTAGACTAGCGGGGGCAAGGGAGCAGTACTTC.

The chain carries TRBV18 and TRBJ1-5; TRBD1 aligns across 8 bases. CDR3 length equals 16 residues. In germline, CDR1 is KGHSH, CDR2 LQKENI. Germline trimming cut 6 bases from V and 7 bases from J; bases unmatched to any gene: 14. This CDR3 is CASSPQHPGGRQPQHF. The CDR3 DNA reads TGTGCCAGCTCGCCTCAACATCCAGGGGGCCGACAGCCCCAGCATTTT.

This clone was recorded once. The CDR3 DNA sequence: TGCGCCAGCAGCCAAGATACCGGGTTGAACACTGAAGCTTTCTTT. Protein: CASSQDTGLNTEAFF. This rearrangement joins TRBV4-3 to TRBJ1-1; D not certain. The CDR3 is 15 residues long. The V gene's germline CDR1 is LGHNA and CDR2 YSLEER. Trimming cost V 0 bases and J 0 bases, with 8 bases left between them.

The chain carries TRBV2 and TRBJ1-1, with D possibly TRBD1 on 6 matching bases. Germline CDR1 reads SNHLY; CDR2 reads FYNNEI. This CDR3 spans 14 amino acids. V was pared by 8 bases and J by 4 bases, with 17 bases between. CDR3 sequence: CASGDRSASTEAFF. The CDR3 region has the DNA TGTGCCAGCGGCGACAGGTCGGCTAGCACTGAAGCTTTCTTT.

The CDR3 reads CASSLGTSGGEQFF. CDR3 nucleotides: TGTGCCAGCAGCCTCGGGACTAGCGGGGGGGAGCAGTTCTTC. The chain joins TRBV3-1 (or the pseudogene TRBV3-2) to TRBJ2-1; 15 nucleotides line up with TRBD2. The trim removed 4 bases at V and 10 bases at J, leaving 2 bases unmatched. The CDR3 length is 14 residues. Germline CDR1 LGHDT, CDR2 YNNKEL (reference sequence).

The CDR3 nucleotides are TGTGCCAGCAGTGATCTAGGTACCAACCCACAAGAGACCCAGTACTTC. It yields the protein CASSDLGTNPQETQYF. The rearrangement links TRBV6-1 to TRBJ2-5; D gene unclear. This CDR3 is built from 16 residues. Germline CDR1 is MNHNS and CDR2 is SASEGT. Trimming removed 3 bases at V and 2 bases at J, with 16 bases between.

The CDR3 region is CASSISGSTDTQYF. The CDR3, as DNA: TGTGCCAGTAGTATCAGCGGGAGCACAGATACGCAGTATTTT. V gene TRBV19 combines with J gene TRBJ2-3; D might be TRBD2 (6 bases). Germline lookup yields CDR1 LNHDA and CDR2 SQIVND (reference sequence). The V gene lost 3 bases and the J gene lost 0 bases, with 7 bases spanning the gap. There are 14 residues in the CDR3.

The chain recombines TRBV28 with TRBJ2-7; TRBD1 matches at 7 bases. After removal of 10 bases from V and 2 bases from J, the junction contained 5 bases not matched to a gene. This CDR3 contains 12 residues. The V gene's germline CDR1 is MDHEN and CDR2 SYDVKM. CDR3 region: CAIRDRAYEQYF. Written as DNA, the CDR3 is TGTGCCATCCGGGACAGAGCCTACGAGCAGTACTTC.

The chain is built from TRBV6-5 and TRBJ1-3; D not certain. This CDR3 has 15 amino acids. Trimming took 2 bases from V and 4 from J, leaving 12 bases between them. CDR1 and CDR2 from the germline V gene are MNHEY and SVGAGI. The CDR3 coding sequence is TGTGCCAGCAGTTACCGCCCAGAATACGGAAACACCATATATTTT. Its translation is CASSYRPEYGNTIYF.

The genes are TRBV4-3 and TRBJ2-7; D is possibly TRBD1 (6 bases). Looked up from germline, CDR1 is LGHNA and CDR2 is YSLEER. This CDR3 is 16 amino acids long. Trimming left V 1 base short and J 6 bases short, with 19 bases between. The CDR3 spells CASSQGQGHPQSEQYF. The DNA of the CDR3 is TGCGCCAGCAGCCAAGGCCAGGGACACCCACAGAGCGAGCAGTACTTC.

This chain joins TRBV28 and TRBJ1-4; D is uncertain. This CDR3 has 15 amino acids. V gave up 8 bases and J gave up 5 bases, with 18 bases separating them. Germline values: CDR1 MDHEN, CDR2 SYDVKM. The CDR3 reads CASRFSGGGNEKLFF. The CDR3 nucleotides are TGTGCCAGCCGCTTTTCGGGCGGCGGGAATGAAAAACTGTTTTTT.

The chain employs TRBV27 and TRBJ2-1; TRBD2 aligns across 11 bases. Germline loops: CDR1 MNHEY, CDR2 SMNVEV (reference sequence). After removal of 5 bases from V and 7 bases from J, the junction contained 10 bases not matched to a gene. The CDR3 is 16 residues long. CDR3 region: CASSPLAGGPGNEQFF. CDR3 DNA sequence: TGTGCCAGCAGTCCGTTAGCGGGGGGGCCTGGAAATGAGCAGTTCTTC.

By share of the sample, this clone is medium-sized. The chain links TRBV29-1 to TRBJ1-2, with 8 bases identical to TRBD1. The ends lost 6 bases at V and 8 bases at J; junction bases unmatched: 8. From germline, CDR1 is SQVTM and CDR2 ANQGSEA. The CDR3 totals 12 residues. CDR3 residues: CSVQGAREGYTF. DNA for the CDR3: TGCAGCGTCCAGGGGGCGAGGGAGGGCTACACCTTC.